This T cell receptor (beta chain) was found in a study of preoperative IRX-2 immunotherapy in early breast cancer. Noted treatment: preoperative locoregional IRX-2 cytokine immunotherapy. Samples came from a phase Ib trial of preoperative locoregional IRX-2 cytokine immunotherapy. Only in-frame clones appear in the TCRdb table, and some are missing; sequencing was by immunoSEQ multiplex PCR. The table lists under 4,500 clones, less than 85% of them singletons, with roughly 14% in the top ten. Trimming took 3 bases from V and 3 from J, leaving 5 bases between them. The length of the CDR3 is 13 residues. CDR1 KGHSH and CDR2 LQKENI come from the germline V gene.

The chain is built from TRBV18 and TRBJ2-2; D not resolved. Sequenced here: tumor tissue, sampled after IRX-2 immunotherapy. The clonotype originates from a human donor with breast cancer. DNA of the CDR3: TGTGCCAGCTCACCCCCTTACACCGGGGAGCTGTTTTTT. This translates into CASSPPYTGELFF. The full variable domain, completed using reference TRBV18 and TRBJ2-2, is NAGVMQNPRHLVRRRGQEARLRCSPMKGHSHVYWYRQLPEEGLKFMVYLQKENIIDESGMPKERFSAEFPKEGPSILRIQQVVRGDSAAYFCASSPPYTGELFFGEGSRLTVL.